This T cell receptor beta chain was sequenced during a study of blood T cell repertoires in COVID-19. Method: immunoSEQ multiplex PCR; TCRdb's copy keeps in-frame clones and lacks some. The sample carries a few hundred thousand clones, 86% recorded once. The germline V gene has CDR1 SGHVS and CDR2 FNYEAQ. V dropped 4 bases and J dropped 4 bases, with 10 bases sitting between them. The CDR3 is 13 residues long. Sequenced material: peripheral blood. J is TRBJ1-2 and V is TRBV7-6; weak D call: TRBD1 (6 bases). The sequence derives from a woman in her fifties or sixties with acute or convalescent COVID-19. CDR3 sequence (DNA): TGTGCCAGCAGCTCAGGGGTGGGCTATGGCTACACCTTC. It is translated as CASSSGVGYGYTF.